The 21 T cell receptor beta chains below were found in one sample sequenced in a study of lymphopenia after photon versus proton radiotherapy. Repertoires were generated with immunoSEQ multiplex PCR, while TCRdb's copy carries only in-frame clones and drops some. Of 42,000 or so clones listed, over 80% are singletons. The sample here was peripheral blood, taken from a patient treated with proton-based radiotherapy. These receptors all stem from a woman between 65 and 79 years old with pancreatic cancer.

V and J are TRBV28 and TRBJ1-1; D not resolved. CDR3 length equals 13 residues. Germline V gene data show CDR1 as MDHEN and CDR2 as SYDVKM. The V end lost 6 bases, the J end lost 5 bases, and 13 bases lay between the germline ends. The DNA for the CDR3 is TGTGCCAGCAGCCCAGTAAGAAGGACTGAAGCTTTCTTT. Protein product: CASSPVRRTEAFF.

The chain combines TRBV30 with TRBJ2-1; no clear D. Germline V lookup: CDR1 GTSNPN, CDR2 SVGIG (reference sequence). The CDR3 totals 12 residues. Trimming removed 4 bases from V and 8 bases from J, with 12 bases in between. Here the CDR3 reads CAWTPDIHEQFF. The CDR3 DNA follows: TGTGCCTGGACCCCTGACATCCATGAGCAGTTCTTC.

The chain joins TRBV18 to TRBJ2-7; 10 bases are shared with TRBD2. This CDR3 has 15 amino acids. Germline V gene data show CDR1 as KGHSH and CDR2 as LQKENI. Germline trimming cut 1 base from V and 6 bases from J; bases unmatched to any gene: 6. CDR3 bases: TGTGCCAGCTCACCACGCGGAGCGGGAGGGGGCGAGCAGTACTTC. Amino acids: CASSPRGAGGGEQYF.

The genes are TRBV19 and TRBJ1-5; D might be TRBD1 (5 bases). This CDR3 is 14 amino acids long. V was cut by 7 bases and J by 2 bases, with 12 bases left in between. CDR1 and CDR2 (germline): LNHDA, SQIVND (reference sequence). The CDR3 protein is CASKWGEGNQPQHF. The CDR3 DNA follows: TGTGCCAGTAAGTGGGGGGAGGGCAATCAGCCCCAGCATTTT.

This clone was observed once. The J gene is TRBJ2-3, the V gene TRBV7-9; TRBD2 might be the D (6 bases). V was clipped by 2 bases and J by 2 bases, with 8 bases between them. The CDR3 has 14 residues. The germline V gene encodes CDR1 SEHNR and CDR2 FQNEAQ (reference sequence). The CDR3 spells CASSLRGTTDTQYF. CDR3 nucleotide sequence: TGTGCCAGCAGCTTACGGGGGACCACAGATACGCAGTATTTT.

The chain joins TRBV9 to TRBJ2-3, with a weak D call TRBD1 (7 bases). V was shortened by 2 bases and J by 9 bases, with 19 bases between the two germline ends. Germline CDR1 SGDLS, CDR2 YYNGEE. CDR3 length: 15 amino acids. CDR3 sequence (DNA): TGTGCCAGCAGCGTCCAGGGGGAGGACTTCGGCACGCAGTATTTT. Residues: CASSVQGEDFGTQYF.

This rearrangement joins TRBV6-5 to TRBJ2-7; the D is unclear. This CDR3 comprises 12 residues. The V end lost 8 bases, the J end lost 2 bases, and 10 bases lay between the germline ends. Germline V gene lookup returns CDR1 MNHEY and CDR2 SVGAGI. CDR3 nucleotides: TGTGCCAGCTGGAACAGAGCCTACGAGCAGTACTTC. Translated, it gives CASWNRAYEQYF.

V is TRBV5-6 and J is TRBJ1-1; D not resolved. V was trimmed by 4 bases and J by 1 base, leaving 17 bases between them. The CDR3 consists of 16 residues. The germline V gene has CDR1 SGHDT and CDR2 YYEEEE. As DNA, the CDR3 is TGTGCCAGCAGCCGCACTCCTGGGCGAACGAACACTGAAGCTTTCTTT. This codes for CASSRTPGRTNTEAFF.

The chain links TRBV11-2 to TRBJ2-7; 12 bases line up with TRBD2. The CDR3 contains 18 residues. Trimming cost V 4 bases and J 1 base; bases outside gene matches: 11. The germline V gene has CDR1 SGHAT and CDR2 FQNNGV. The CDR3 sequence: CASSSLSSGRAGSYEQYF. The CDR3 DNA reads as TGTGCCAGCAGCTCACTATCTAGCGGGAGGGCCGGGTCCTACGAGCAGTACTTC.

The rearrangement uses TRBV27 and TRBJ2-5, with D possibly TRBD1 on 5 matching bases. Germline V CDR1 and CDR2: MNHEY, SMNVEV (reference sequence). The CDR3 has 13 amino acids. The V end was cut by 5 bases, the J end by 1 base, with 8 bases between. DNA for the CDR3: TGTGCCAGCAGTGCGACAGTCCAAGAGACCCAGTACTTC. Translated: CASSATVQETQYF.

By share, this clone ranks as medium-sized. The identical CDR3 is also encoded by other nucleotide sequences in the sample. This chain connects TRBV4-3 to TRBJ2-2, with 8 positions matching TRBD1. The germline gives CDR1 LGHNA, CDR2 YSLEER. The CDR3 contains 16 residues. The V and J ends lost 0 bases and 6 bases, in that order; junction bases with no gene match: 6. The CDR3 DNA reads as TGCGCCAGCAGCCAAGAGGGACAGGCCCTCGCCGGGGAGCTGTTTTTT. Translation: CASSQEGQALAGELFF.

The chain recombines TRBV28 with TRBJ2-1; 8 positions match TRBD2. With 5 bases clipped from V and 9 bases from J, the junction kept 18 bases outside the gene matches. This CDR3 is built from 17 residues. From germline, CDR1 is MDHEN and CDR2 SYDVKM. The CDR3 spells CASSAPKWAQAGGEQFF. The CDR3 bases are TGTGCCAGCAGTGCCCCTAAATGGGCTCAGGCGGGAGGTGAGCAGTTCTTC. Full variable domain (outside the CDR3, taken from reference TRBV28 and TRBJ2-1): DVKVTQSSRYLVKRTGEKVFLECVQDMDHENMFWYRQDPGLGLRLIYFSYDVKMKEKGDIPEGYSVSREKKERFSLILESASTNQTSMYLCASSAPKWAQAGGEQFFGPGTRLTVL.

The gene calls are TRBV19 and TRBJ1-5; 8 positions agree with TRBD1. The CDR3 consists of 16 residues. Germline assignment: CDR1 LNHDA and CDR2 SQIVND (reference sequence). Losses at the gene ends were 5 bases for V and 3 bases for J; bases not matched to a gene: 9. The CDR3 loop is CASSVQGAINNQPQHF. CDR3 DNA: TGTGCCAGTAGTGTTCAGGGGGCAATAAACAATCAGCCCCAGCATTTT.

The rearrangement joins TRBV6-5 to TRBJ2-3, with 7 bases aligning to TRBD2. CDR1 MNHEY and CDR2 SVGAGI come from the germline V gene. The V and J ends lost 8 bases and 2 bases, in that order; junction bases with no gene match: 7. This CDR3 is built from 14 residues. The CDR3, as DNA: TGTGCCAGCGGGAGGGCCTGGTTCACAGATACGCAGTATTTT. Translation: CASGRAWFTDTQYF.

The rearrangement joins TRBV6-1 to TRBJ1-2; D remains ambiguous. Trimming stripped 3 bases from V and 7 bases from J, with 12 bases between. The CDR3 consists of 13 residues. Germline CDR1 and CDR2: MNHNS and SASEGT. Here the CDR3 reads CASSDYLTSGYTF. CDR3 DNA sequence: TGTGCCAGCAGTGATTACCTCACCAGTGGCTACACCTTC.

The CDR3 loop reads CASSTRDVRWNTGELFF. The CDR3, as DNA: TGTGCCAGTAGTACCCGGGACGTAAGGTGGAATACCGGGGAGCTGTTTTTT. The gene calls are TRBV19 and TRBJ2-2, with D perhaps assigned TRBD1 or TRBD2 (5 bases each). The V and J ends lost 4 bases and 5 bases respectively, with 20 bases between them. This CDR3 spans 17 amino acids. The germline gives CDR1 LNHDA, CDR2 SQIVND (reference sequence).

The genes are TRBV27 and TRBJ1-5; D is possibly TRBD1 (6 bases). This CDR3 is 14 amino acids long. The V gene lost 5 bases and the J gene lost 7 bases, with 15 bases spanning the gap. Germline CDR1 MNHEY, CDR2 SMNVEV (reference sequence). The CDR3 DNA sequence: TGTGCCAGCAGTCGAGACAGGCTCGGGCAGCCCCAGCATTTT. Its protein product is CASSRDRLGQPQHF.

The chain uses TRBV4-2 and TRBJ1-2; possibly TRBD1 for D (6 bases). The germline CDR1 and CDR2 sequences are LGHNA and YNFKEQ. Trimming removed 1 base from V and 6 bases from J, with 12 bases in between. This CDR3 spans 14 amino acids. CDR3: CASSQVVAGDGYTF. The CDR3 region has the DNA TGTGCCAGCAGCCAAGTGGTGGCAGGGGATGGCTACACCTTC.

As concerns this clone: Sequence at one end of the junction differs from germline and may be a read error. The CDR3 DNA follows: TGTGCCAGCAGATTATGGGGAGGACAGAGCAAAACCTACGAGCAGTACTTC. It yields the protein CASRLWGGQSKTYEQYF. V gene TRBV28 combines with J gene TRBJ2-7; the D call may be TRBD1 or TRBD2 (6 bases each). From germline, CDR1 is MDHEN and CDR2 SYDVKM. The CDR3 runs to 17 residues.

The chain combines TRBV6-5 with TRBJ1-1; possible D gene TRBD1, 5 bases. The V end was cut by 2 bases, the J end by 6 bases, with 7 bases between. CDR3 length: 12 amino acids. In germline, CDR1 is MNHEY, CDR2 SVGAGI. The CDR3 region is CASSYGTAEAFF. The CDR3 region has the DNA TGTGCCAGCAGTTACGGGACTGCTGAAGCTTTCTTT.

The CDR3 DNA is TGTGCCAGCAGCTCAGACAGGTTCTCTTACGCTGAAGCTTTCTTT. Its translation is CASSSDRFSYAEAFF. The chain combines TRBV2 with TRBJ1-1; D may be TRBD1 (6 bases). Germline CDR1 and CDR2: SNHLY and FYNNEI. Trimming left V 6 bases short and J 6 bases short, with 20 bases between. The CDR3 has 15 amino acids.